Many counts were recorded for the clone carrying this TCR beta chain. Its antigen is not identified. This sample was included in a study of human T cells and chemical hapten exposure. About the research overall: Largely, small differences in pooled library volume made per-sample TCR yields vary. Study-wide results and limits: Expanded TCRs grouped into significantly more large CDR3 similarity clusters than controls produced.

The V gene lost 6 bases and the J gene lost 0 bases, with 11 bases spanning the gap. The CDR3 contains 14 residues. Germline V gene data show CDR1 as SGHRS and CDR2 as YFSETQ. TCRdb independently ran MiXCR on the RACE reads; one entry per CDR3 protein. The data show about 120,000 distinct CDR3 sequences, with roughly 14% seen just once and about 3% held by the top ten. Indicated time point: pre-sensitization, week 0. Treatment indicated: therapeutic diphenylcyclopropenone sensitization with weekly scalp DPC. The sequences come from whole blood, collected in connection with sensitization to the hapten diphenylcyclopropenone (DPC). This receptor was obtained from a woman aged 18-29 years with alopecia areata. Some clones in this sample may be carry-over from other donors' samples. The gene calls are TRBV5-1 and TRBJ2-3; TRBD2 might be the D (6 bases). The CDR3: CASMAGGSTDTQYF. The CDR3 nucleotides read TGCGCCAGCATGGCCGGGGGAAGCACAGATACGCAGTATTTT.